This entry features one TCR beta chain sequence. In the original processing: Reference gene primer amplification gave estimated nucleated cell counts. TCRdb's copy holds only in-frame clones and misses some; the assay was immunoSEQ multiplex PCR. V, J and clone size derive from that table, while D and trimming were established from the DNA sequence. The sample holds approximately 250,000 clones, 75% to 85% seen once. This sample stems from a study of blood T cell repertoires in COVID-19. Across the study: Acute and convalescent COVID-19 samples came from the United States, Italy and Spain. PBMCs, B-cell-depleted T cells, or T cells were the source of the cDNA or gDNA that made up the material.

Trimming removed 3 bases from V and 7 bases from J; junction bases left unmatched: 8. Per germline, CDR1 ENHRY and CDR2 SYGVKD. The CDR3 runs to 15 residues. J is TRBJ2-2 and V is TRBV10-3, with 7 bases matching TRBD1. Sequences were obtained from peripheral blood. This clonotype originated in a man aged 40-49 years who had recovered from COVID-19. For the CDR3, the DNA is TGTGCCATCAGTGATCCGACAGGGCATAACGGGGAGCTGTTTTTT. It translates to CAISDPTGHNGELFF.